Listed below are T cell receptor beta chains from one sample, sequenced in a study of blood T cells in healthy people across ages. From the 5' RACE reads, TCRdb called clonotypes with MiXCR, one entry per CDR3 protein. The sample shows about 640,000 distinct CDR3 sequences, around three fifths of them seen only once. The sample was blood. All receptors come from a man aged 55 to 70 in good health. Each CDR3 is given with its conserved first and last residue. The D gene is left open where the match is weak. The size entry is marked missing in some rows and otherwise reads once, few, many or a size class.

d_call	clone_size	v_call	j_call	cdr3_nt	cdr3_aa
.	few	TRBV7-2	TRBJ2-5	TGTGCCAGCAGCTTAAAGGCAGGGCAAGAGACCCAGTACTTC	CASSLKAGQETQYF
.	.	TRBV5-8	TRBJ1-1	TGTGCCAGCAGCCTTGCAGGGCCCACTGAAGCTTTCTTT	CASSLAGPTEAFF
TRBD2	.	TRBV7-2	TRBJ2-4	TGTGCCAGCAGCTTAGTTGGTAGCGGGGGAGGGGAGCAGTACTTC	CASSLVGSGGGEQYF
TRBD1	.	TRBV20-1	TRBJ2-1	TGCAGTGCGGGGGGGCGGACAGGGGGCACCTACAATGAGCAGTTCTTC	CSAGGRTGGTYNEQFF
.	few	TRBV29-1	TRBJ2-7	TGCAGCGTTGAAGGCGGGGGCCCATACTACGAGCAGTACTTC	CSVEGGGPYYEQYF
TRBD1	.	TRBV12-5	TRBJ2-5	TGTGCTAGTGGTTTGGGGACAGGGGGAGGTCAAGAGACCCAGTACTTC	CASGLGTGGGQETQYF
.	many	TRBV4-1	TRBJ2-7	TGCGCCAGCAGCCAAGAGTCACTCGGGGAATACGAGCAGTACTTC	CASSQESLGEYEQYF
.	.	TRBV20-1	TRBJ2-7	TGCAGTGCTCCCGACCCGGCAGGGCCCTACGAGCAGTACTTC	CSAPDPAGPYEQYF
TRBD2	.	TRBV19	TRBJ2-3	TGTGCCAGTAGCTCACTAGCGGGGGAAGCTGATACGCAGTATTTT	CASSSLAGEADTQYF
.	.	TRBV7-9	TRBJ2-7	TGTGCCAGCAGCGCATCCGGGTACTGCGAGCAGTACTTC	CASSASGYCEQYF
TRBD1	few	TRBV12-3/TRBV12-4	TRBJ1-2	TGTGCCAACCATTCCGGGACAGCAAGGGGTTATGGCTACACCTTC	CANHSGTARGYGYTF
TRBD2	few	TRBV20-1	TRBJ2-1	TGCAGTGCGACGGGACTACCGGGGCATGAGCAGTTCTTC	CSATGLPGHEQFF
TRBD2	.	TRBV7-2	TRBJ2-7	TGTGCCAGCAGCTTACTGCTAGCGGGTTACTCCTCCTACGAGCAGTACTTC	CASSLLLAGYSSYEQYF
.	.	TRBV3-1	TRBJ1-1	TGTGCCAGCAGCCCGCGAGCGGGGAACACTGAAGCTTTCTTT	CASSPRAGNTEAFF